This T cell receptor (beta chain) was obtained from a study of long-term antiretroviral therapy in people with HIV. V was pared by 5 bases and J by 1 base, with 7 bases of the junction left unmatched. Looked up from germline, CDR1 is LNHDA and CDR2 is SQIVND (reference sequence). The CDR3 loop spans 15 amino acids. Samples were assayed with immunoSEQ v3.0 at survey level. The assay was immunoSEQ multiplex PCR, and TCRdb's table has in-frame clones only and misses some. The table has around 30,000 clones, roughly 85% seen once. The receptor comes from a man between 18 and 29 years old with HIV. Here the sequenced sample was unsorted PBMCs, taken about 3.5 years after starting antiretroviral therapy. The chain has TRBV19 and TRBJ1-1; 7 nucleotides line up with TRBD1. In DNA form, the CDR3 reads TGTGCCAGTAGTTCTCTAACAGGGGAGAACACTGAAGCTTTCTTT. This codes for CASSSLTGENTEAFF.